Following are 5 T cell receptor beta chains from one sample sequenced in a study of CD8+ T cells in alopecia areata. Sequencing used cDNA as its template, made by extracting RNA and reverse transcribing it. The data were produced by immunoSEQ multiplex PCR, yet TCRdb's version contains in-frame clones alone and is incomplete. Among over 250,000 clones, roughly 60% were seen once, and the ten largest hold around 0.84%. Treatment noted: oral pan-JAK inhibitor, 5-10 mg twice daily. Sequenced here: CD4+ T cells sorted from blood, sampled at week 52, from a patient treated with tofacitinib. The receptors stem from a human donor with alopecia areata.

This clone showed up just a few times. The chain has TRBV6-6 and TRBJ1-3, with a possible D match to TRBD1 (5 bases). Trimming cost V 5 bases and J 0 bases, with 11 bases left between them. The V gene's germline CDR1 is MNHNY and CDR2 SVGAGI (reference sequence). The CDR3 is 15 residues long. The CDR3 loop reads CASSPWTNSGNTIYF. The CDR3 DNA sequence: TGTGCCAGCAGTCCCTGGACAAACTCTGGAAACACCATATATTTT.

A few counts support this clone. The V and J genes are TRBV11-1 and TRBJ1-6; 7 nucleotides match TRBD1. Germline V gene lookup returns CDR1 SGHAT and CDR2 FQDESV (reference sequence). There are 14 residues in the CDR3. J lost 6 bases, V lost 5 bases, and 4 bases had no gene match. The CDR3 region has the DNA TGTGCCAGCAGCCTCGACAGGGTTAATTCACCCCTCCACTTT. Translation: CASSLDRVNSPLHF.

Regarding this clone: This same CDR3 is encoded by further DNA sequences in the sample. CDR3 coding DNA: TGTGCCTGGAGTGTTGGCGTCTCTGGAAACACCATATATTTT. Protein sequence: CAWSVGVSGNTIYF. V usage is TRBV30 and J usage is TRBJ1-3; D is unresolved. The germline CDR1 and CDR2 sequences are GTSNPN and SVGIG (reference sequence). Trimming shortened V by 0 bases and J by 0 bases, and 6 bases separated the two germline ends. There are 14 residues in the CDR3.

This chain uses TRBV9 with TRBJ1-6; 8 bases map to TRBD1. The germline V gene encodes CDR1 SGDLS and CDR2 YYNGEE. Trimming took 4 bases from V and 4 from J; bases not matched to a gene: 7. The CDR3 length is 16 residues. CDR3 DNA sequence: TGTGCCAGCAGCTCGAGGACAGGGCCTTATAATTCACCCCTCCACTTT. Protein: CASSSRTGPYNSPLHF.

This chain joins TRBV2 and TRBJ1-2; D not resolved. Looked up from germline, CDR1 is SNHLY and CDR2 is FYNNEI. The V end was cut by 9 bases, the J end by 4 bases, with 9 bases between. CDR3 size: 11 residues. CDR3 protein: CASSVVYGYTF. Written as DNA, the CDR3 is TGTGCCAGTTCAGTAGTCTATGGCTACACCTTC.